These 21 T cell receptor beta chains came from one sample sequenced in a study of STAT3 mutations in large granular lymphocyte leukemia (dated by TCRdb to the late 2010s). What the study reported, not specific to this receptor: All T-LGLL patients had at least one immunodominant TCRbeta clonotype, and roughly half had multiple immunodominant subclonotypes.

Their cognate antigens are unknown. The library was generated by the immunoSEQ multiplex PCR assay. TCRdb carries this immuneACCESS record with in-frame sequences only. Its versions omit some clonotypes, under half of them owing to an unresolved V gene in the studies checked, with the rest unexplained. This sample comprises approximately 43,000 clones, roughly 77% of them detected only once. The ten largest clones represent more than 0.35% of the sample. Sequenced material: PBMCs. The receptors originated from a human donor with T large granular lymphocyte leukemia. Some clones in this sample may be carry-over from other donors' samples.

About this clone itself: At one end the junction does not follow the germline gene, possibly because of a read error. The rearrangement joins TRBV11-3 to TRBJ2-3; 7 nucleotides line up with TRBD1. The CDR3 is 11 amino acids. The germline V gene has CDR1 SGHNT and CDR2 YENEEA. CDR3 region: CASSLTGAPVF. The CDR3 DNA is TGTGCCAGCAGCTTAACAGGGGCCCCCGTCTTT.

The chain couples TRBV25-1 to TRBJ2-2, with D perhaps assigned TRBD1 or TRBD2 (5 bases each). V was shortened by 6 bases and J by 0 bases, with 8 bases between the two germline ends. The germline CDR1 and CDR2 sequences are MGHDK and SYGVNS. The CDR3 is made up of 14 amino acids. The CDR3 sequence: CASRGTANTGELFF. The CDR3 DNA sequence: TGTGCCAGCAGGGGGACCGCGAACACCGGGGAGCTGTTTTTT. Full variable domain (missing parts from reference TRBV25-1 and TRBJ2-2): EADIYQTPRYLVIGTGKKITLECSQTMGHDKMYWYQQDPGMELHLIHYSYGVNSTEKGDLSSESTVSRIRTEHFPLTLESARPSHTSQYLCASRGTANTGELFFGEGSRLTVL.

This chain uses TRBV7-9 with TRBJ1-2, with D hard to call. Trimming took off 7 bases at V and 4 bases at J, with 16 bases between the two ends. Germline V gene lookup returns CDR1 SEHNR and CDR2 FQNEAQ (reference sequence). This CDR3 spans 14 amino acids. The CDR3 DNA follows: TGTGCCAGCACCCTGAGCGGGGTTGGCTATGGCTACACCTTC. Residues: CASTLSGVGYGYTF.

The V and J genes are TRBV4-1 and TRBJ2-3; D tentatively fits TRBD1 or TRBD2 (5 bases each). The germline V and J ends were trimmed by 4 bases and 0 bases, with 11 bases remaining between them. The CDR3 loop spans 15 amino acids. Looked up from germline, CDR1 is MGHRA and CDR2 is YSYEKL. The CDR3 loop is CASSLRDGSTDTQYF. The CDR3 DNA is TGCGCCAGCAGCCTCCGGGACGGTAGCACAGATACGCAGTATTTT.

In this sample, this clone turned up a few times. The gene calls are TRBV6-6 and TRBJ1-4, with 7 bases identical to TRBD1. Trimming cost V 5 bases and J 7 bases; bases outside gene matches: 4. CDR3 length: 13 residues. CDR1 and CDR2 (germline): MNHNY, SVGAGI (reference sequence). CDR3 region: CASSRGQGEKLFF. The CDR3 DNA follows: TGTGCCAGCAGTAGGGGGCAAGGTGAAAAACTGTTTTTT.

This chain's CDR3 is CASSLGSGGVPDTQYF. The CDR3 DNA is TGCGCCAGCAGCTTGGGGTCAGGGGGTGTCCCAGATACGCAGTATTTT. The rearrangement uses TRBV5-1 and TRBJ2-3, with TRBD1 matching over 7 bases. This CDR3 has 16 residues. Looked up from germline, CDR1 is SGHRS and CDR2 is YFSETQ. V shed 0 bases, J shed 4 bases, and the junction held 8 bases outside the gene matches.

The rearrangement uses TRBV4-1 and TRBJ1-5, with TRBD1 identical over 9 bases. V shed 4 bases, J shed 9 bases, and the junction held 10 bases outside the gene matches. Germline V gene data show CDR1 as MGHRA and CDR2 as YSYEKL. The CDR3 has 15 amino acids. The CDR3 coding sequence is TGCGCCAGCAGCCCACCGGGGACAGGGATGGGGCCCCAGCATTTT. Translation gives CASSPPGTGMGPQHF.

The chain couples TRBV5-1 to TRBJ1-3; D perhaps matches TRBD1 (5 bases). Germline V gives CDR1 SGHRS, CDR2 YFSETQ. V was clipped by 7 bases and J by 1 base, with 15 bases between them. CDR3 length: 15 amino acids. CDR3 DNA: TGCGCCAGCTGTCCAACAGGACTATCTGGAAACACCATATATTTT. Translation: CASCPTGLSGNTIYF. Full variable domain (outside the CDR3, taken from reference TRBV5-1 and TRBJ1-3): KAGVTQTPRYLIKTRGQQVTLSCSPISGHRSVSWYQQTPGQGLQFLFEYFSETQRNKGNFPGRFSGRQFSNSRSEMNVSTLELGDSALYLCASCPTGLSGNTIYFGEGSWLTVV.

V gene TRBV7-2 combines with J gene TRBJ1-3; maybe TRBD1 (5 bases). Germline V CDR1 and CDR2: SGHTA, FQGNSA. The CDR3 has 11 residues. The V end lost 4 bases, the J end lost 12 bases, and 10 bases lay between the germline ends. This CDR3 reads CASSSGGVIYF. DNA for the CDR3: TGTGCCAGCAGCTCGGGGGGGGTCATATATTTT. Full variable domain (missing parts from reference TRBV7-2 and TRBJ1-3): GAGVSQSPSNKVTEKGKDVELRCDPISGHTALYWYRQSLGQGLEFLIYFQGNSAPDKSGLPSDRFSAERTGGSVSTLTIQRTQQEDSAVYLCASSSGGVIYFGEGSWLTVV.

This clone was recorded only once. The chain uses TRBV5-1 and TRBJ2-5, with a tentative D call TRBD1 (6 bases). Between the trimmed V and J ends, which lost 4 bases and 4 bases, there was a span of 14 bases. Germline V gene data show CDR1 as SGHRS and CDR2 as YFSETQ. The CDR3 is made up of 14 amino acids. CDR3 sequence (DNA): TGCGCCAGCAGCGACCCTACAGGGCCAGAGACCCAGTACTTC. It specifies CASSDPTGPETQYF.

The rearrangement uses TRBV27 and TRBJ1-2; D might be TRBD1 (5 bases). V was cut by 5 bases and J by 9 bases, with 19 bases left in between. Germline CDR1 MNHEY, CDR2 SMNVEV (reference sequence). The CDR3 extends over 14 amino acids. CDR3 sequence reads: CASSRQAAGDRYTF. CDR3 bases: TGTGCCAGCAGTCGTCAGGCAGCGGGGGATCGCTACACCTTC.

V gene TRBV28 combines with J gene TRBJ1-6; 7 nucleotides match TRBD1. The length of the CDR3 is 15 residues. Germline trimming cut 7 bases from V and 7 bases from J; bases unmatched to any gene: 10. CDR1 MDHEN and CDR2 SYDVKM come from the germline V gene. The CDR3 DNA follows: TGTGCCAGCAATCCTGCAGACAGGGACAATTCACCCCTCCACTTT. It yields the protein CASNPADRDNSPLHF.

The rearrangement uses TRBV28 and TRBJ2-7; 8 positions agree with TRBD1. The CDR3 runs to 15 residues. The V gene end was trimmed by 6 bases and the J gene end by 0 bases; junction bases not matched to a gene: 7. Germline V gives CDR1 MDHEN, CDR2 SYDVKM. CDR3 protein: CASRTSGTGSYEQYF. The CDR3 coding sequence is TGTGCCAGCAGGACGTCCGGGACAGGCTCCTACGAGCAGTACTTC.

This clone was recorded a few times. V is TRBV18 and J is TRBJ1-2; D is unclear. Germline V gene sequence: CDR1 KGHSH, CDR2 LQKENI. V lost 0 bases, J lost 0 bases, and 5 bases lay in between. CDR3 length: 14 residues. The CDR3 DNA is TGTGCCAGCTCACCACCGAAGTCTAACTATGGCTACACCTTC. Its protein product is CASSPPKSNYGYTF. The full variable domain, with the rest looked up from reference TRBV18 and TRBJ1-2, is NAGVMQNPRHLVRRRGQEARLRCSPMKGHSHVYWYRQLPEEGLKFMVYLQKENIIDESGMPKERFSAEFPKEGPSILRIQQVVRGDSAAYFCASSPPKSNYGYTFGSGTRLTVV.

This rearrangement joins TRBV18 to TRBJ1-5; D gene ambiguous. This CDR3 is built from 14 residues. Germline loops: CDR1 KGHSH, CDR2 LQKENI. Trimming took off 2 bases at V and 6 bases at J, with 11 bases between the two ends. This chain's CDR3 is CASSPGRAGQPQHF. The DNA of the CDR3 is TGTGCCAGCTCACCAGGGAGGGCGGGTCAGCCCCAGCATTTT.

Written as DNA, the CDR3 is TGTGCCAGCTCACCGACCAAAACCCCCCGGGTAGGAAACATTCAGTACTTC. Translated: CASSPTKTPRVGNIQYF. The gene calls are TRBV18 and TRBJ2-4; D unclear. Germline lookup yields CDR1 KGHSH and CDR2 LQKENI. The V end lost 3 bases, the J end lost 6 bases, and 21 bases lay between the germline ends. CDR3 size: 17 residues.

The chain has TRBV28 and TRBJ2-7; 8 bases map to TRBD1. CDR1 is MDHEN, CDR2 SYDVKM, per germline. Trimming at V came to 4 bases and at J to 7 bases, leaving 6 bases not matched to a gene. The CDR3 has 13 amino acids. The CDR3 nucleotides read TGTGCCAGCAGTTCCGGACAGGGCGGGGAGCAGTACTTC. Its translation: CASSSGQGGEQYF. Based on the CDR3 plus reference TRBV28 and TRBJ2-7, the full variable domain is DVKVTQSSRYLVKRTGEKVFLECVQDMDHENMFWYRQDPGLGLRLIYFSYDVKMKEKGDIPEGYSVSREKKERFSLILESASTNQTSMYLCASSSGQGGEQYFGPGTRLTVT.

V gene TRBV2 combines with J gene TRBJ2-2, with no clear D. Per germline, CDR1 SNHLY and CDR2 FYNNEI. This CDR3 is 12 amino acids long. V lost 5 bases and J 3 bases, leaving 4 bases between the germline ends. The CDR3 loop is CASSRDTGELFF. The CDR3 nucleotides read TGTGCCAGCAGTCGAGACACCGGGGAGCTGTTTTTT.

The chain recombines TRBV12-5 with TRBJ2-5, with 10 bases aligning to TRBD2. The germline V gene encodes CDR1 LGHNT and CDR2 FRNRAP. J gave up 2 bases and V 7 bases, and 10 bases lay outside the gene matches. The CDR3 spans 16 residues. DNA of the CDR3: TGTGCTAGTGCCCCGGGGGCTAGCGGGGGTCAAGAGACCCAGTACTTC. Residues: CASAPGASGGQETQYF. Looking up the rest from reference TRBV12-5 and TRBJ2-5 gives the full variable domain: DARVTQTPRHKVTEMGQEVTMRCQPILGHNTVFWYRQTMMQGLELLAYFRNRAPLDDSGMPKDRFSAEMPDATLATLKIQPSEPRDSAVYFCASAPGASGGQETQYFGPGTRLLVL.

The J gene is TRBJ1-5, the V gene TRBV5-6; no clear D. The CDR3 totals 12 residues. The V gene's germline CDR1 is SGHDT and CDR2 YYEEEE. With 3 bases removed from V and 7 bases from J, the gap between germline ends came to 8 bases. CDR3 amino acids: CASSSGRQPQHF. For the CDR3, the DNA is TGTGCCAGCAGCTCCGGACGCCAGCCCCAGCATTTT.

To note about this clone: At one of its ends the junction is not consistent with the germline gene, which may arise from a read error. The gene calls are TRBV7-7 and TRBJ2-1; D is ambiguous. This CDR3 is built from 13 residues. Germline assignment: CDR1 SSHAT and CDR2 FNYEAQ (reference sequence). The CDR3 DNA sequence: TGTGCTAGCAGCCCGCCCGGTTACAATGAGCAGTTCTTC. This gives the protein CASSPPGYNEQFF.